What follows are 30 T cell receptor beta chains derived from one specimen sequenced in a study. The sorted Tregs were CD4+CD25+CD127-/low cells. Each CDR3 protein gets one entry after TCRdb re-called the 5' RACE reads with MiXCR. The profile covers about 43,000 distinct CDR3 sequences, with roughly 22% appearing a single time and around 4.1% taken by the ten largest. The specimen sequenced was Tregs sorted from a lymph node. The receptor source for this set is a female donor with breast cancer.

This clonotype is classed as large (0.1 to 1%). The genes are TRBV7-9 and TRBJ2-3, with D maybe TRBD2 (6 bases). CDR3 length: 16 amino acids. The V and J ends lost 3 bases and 3 bases respectively, with 16 bases between them. CDR1 and CDR2 from the germline V gene are SEHNR and FQNEAQ (reference sequence). The CDR3: CASSFLRFGGTDTQYF. CDR3 bases: TGTGCCAGCAGCTTCCTTCGTTTCGGGGGAACAGATACGCAGTATTTT. The whole variable domain, remainder taken from reference TRBV7-9 and TRBJ2-3, is DTGVSQNPRHKITKRGQNVTFRCDPISEHNRLYWYRQTLGQGPEFLTYFQNEAQLEKSRLLSDRFSAERPKGSFSTLEIQRTEQGDSAMYLCASSFLRFGGTDTQYFGPGTRLTVL.

The V and J genes are TRBV25-1 and TRBJ1-2, with 9 bases aligning to TRBD1. CDR1 MGHDK and CDR2 SYGVNS come from the germline V gene. The trim removed 6 bases at V and 3 bases at J, leaving 2 bases unmatched. CDR3 length: 13 residues. The CDR3 DNA follows: TGTGCCAGCAGCCGGGACAGGGACTATGGCTACACCTTC. It yields the protein CASSRDRDYGYTF.

This clonotype was picked up many times. J is TRBJ1-1 and V is TRBV5-1, with D uncertain. CDR1 and CDR2 (germline): SGHRS, YFSETQ. This CDR3 has 13 amino acids. The V and J ends lost 0 bases and 4 bases respectively, with 7 bases between them. The chain's CDR3 is CASSLEGPTEAFF. CDR3 in DNA: TGCGCCAGCAGCTTGGAGGGTCCCACTGAAGCTTTCTTT.

At least ten counts were recorded for this clonotype. This chain links TRBV9 with TRBJ2-7; no clear D. This CDR3 spans 13 amino acids. Trimming removed 4 bases at V and 5 bases at J, with 13 bases between. CDR1 and CDR2 (germline): SGDLS, YYNGEE. The CDR3 region has the DNA TGTGCCAGCAGCCAGTTTGGTGGGGACGAGCAGTACTTC. Translating gives CASSQFGGDEQYF.

This clonotype came up many times. The V and J genes are TRBV7-8 and TRBJ2-5; D possibly corresponds to TRBD2 (5 bases). The CDR3 extends over 14 amino acids. Germline V gene sequence: CDR1 SGHVS, CDR2 FQNEAQ. V lost 5 bases and J 1 base, leaving 11 bases between the germline ends. The CDR3: CASSPRTGQETQYF. In nucleotides, the CDR3 is TGTGCCAGCAGCCCTCGGACTGGCCAAGAGACCCAGTACTTC.

There are many counts of this clonotype. The chain uses TRBV5-1 and TRBJ1-4, with TRBD1 matching 10 bases. This CDR3 has 17 amino acids. CDR1 and CDR2 (germline): SGHRS, YFSETQ. J lost 7 bases, V lost 4 bases, and 13 bases had no gene match. The CDR3 region has the DNA TGCGCCAGCAGCAGCAACCCGGACAGGGGGGAGCTTGAAAAACTGTTTTTT. Translating it yields CASSSNPDRGELEKLFF.

At least ten counts were recorded for this clonotype. The genes are TRBV13 and TRBJ2-3; D unclear. Germline values: CDR1 PRHDT, CDR2 FYEKMQ (reference sequence). CDR3 length equals 13 residues. V lost 4 bases and J 2 bases, leaving 7 bases between the germline ends. The DNA of the CDR3 is TGTGCCAGCAGCTCACTAAACACAGATACGCAGTATTTT. Encoded protein: CASSSLNTDTQYF.

This chain joins TRBV29-1 and TRBJ2-5; D not resolved. CDR1 is SQVTM, CDR2 ANQGSEA, per germline. Trimming shortened V by 7 bases and J by 5 bases, and 23 bases separated the two germline ends. The CDR3 has 15 residues. The CDR3 region is CSAFSMGTSGETQYF. CDR3 sequence (DNA): TGCAGCGCCTTTTCTATGGGAACGTCTGGTGAGACCCAGTACTTC.

This clonotype has just one count. Because the CDR3's place on the DNA is in doubt, the DNA is left out and the CDR3 is given as listed by TCRdb. The chain couples TRBV30 to TRBJ2-2; the table's D call TRBD1 went unverified against the DNA. Counting both end residues, the CDR3 totals 14 amino acids. Per germline, CDR1 GTSNPN and CDR2 SVGIG (reference sequence). The chain's CDR3 is CAWSFGGGTGELLF.

This CDR3 reads CASSDPGPAVVEQYF. The DNA of the CDR3 is TGCGCCAGCAGCGACCCGGGACCCGCGGTCGTGGAGCAGTACTTC. J is TRBJ2-7 and V is TRBV5-1; either TRBD1 or TRBD2 may supply D (5 bases each). The CDR3 length is 15 residues. Trimming removed 4 bases from V and 7 bases from J, with 21 bases in between. The germline CDR1 and CDR2 sequences are SGHRS and YFSETQ. The whole variable domain, remainder taken from reference TRBV5-1 and TRBJ2-7, is KAGVTQTPRYLIKTRGQQVTLSCSPISGHRSVSWYQQTPGQGLQFLFEYFSETQRNKGNFPGRFSGRQFSNSRSEMNVSTLELGDSALYLCASSDPGPAVVEQYFGPGTRLTVT.

On this clonotype: Sequence at one end of the junction differs from germline and may be a read error. V usage is TRBV20-1 and J usage is TRBJ2-7; D unclear. The CDR3 spans 13 residues. Germline V gene data show CDR1 as DFQATT and CDR2 as SNEGSKA (reference sequence). This chain's CDR3 is CSARDGSIREQYF. DNA of the CDR3: TGCAGTGCGAGAGATGGCTCCATCCGGGAGCAGTACTTC.

In regard to this clonotype: Sequence at one end of the junction differs from germline and may be a read error. The chain joins TRBV7-3 to TRBJ1-1; TRBD1 matches at 10 bases. CDR3 length: 14 residues. Germline-derived CDR1 and CDR2 are SGHTA and FQGTGA. The CDR3 loop is CASSLMGGQGEALF. Written as DNA, the CDR3 is TGTGCCAGCAGCTTAATGGGAGGACAGGGGGAAGCTCTCTTT.

This clonotype was seen at least ten times. The chain links TRBV20-1 to TRBJ2-7; 11 bases line up with TRBD2. Per germline, CDR1 DFQATT and CDR2 SNEGSKA (reference sequence). V shed 3 bases, J shed 0 bases, and the junction held 7 bases outside the gene matches. The CDR3 has 16 amino acids. The CDR3 loop reads CSASAGLADPSYEQYF. CDR3 DNA sequence: TGCAGTGCTAGCGCGGGACTAGCGGACCCCTCCTACGAGCAGTACTTC.

Points on this clonotype: A read error may be the cause here, since a much bigger clone is one base away. The CDR3 reads CASSLDSRPYEQYF. CDR3 in DNA: TGTGCCAGCAGTTTGGACAGCAGACCTTACGAGCAGTACTTC. V and J are TRBV12-3 or TRBV12-4 and TRBJ2-7; tentatively, D is TRBD1 (6 bases). V was cut by 3 bases and J by 4 bases, with 13 bases left in between. This CDR3 has 14 residues.

This clonotype was found many times. The chain couples TRBV6-1 to TRBJ2-1, with TRBD1 matching over 8 bases. Unmatched junction bases numbered 9, after V lost 6 bases and J lost 8 bases. There are 14 residues in the CDR3. Germline CDR1 and CDR2: MNHNS and SASEGT. For the CDR3, the DNA is TGTGCCAGCAGGGGCAGGGGGCTGGGCGATGAGCAGTTCTTC. Amino acids: CASRGRGLGDEQFF.

This clonotype was counted only a few times. The chain couples TRBV7-3 to TRBJ2-1; 9 bases are shared with TRBD2. Germline V CDR1 and CDR2: SGHTA, FQGTGA. Losses at the gene ends were 0 bases for V and 5 bases for J; bases not matched to a gene: 2. The CDR3 sequence is 15 residues long. In DNA, the CDR3 is TGTGCCAGCAGCTTAACAGGACTAGCGAACAATGAGCAGTTCTTC. Its translation: CASSLTGLANNEQFF.

In this sample, this clonotype turned up a few times. The chain carries TRBV5-1 and TRBJ1-1; D is undetermined. Trimming shortened V by 0 bases and J by 1 base, and 7 bases separated the two germline ends. This CDR3 comprises 14 residues. Germline CDR1 and CDR2: SGHRS and YFSETQ. The CDR3 nucleotides are TGCGCCAGCAGCTTGGAGCAGGAGAACACTGAAGCTTTCTTT. As protein: CASSLEQENTEAFF.

This clonotype was observed a few times. This chain joins TRBV7-9 and TRBJ1-6; D remains ambiguous. The CDR3 has 17 amino acids. Germline V gene data show CDR1 as SEHNR and CDR2 as FQNEAQ (reference sequence). Trimming took off 5 bases at V and 0 bases at J, with 14 bases between the two ends. The CDR3 protein is CASSIPGESSYNSPLHF. The CDR3 region has the DNA TGTGCCAGCAGCATCCCGGGCGAGAGCTCCTATAATTCACCCCTCCACTTT.

The chain joins TRBV29-1 to TRBJ2-7; D is undetermined. V gave up 2 bases and J gave up 4 bases, with 6 bases separating them. The CDR3 contains 11 residues. Germline V gene data show CDR1 as SQVTM and CDR2 as ANQGSEA. The CDR3, as DNA: TGCAGCGTTGAAAGCCTATACGAGCAGTACTTC. This sequence encodes CSVESLYEQYF.

This clonotype was detected only a few times. The gene calls are TRBV9 and TRBJ2-1, with TRBD2 as a possible D gene (5 bases). Germline V gives CDR1 SGDLS, CDR2 YYNGEE. V lost 0 bases and J lost 7, with 11 bases in between. This CDR3 has 14 amino acids. The CDR3 DNA sequence: TGTGCCAGCAGCGTAGGAGGGAACGGGAATGAGCAGTTCTTC. The encoded protein is CASSVGGNGNEQFF.

Many counts were recorded for this clonotype. V gene TRBV6-1 combines with J gene TRBJ2-7, with D maybe TRBD2 (5 bases). CDR1 is MNHNS and CDR2 is SASEGT in the germline V gene. This CDR3 contains 14 residues. Trimming shortened V by 3 bases and J by 0 bases, and 9 bases separated the two germline ends. CDR3 DNA: TGTGCCAGCAGTGATTGGGAGAGCTCCTACGAGCAGTACTTC. It codes for CASSDWESSYEQYF.

This clonotype was picked up one time. The genes are TRBV5-1 and TRBJ2-3; maybe TRBD2 (5 bases). The V end lost 4 bases, the J end lost 4 bases, and 13 bases lay between the germline ends. This CDR3 is built from 14 residues. Germline-derived CDR1 and CDR2 are SGHRS and YFSETQ. CDR3 sequence: CASSAGLLPDTQYF. Written as DNA, the CDR3 is TGCGCCAGCAGCGCCGGACTTCTCCCAGATACGCAGTATTTT. Full variable domain (missing parts from reference TRBV5-1 and TRBJ2-3): KAGVTQTPRYLIKTRGQQVTLSCSPISGHRSVSWYQQTPGQGLQFLFEYFSETQRNKGNFPGRFSGRQFSNSRSEMNVSTLELGDSALYLCASSAGLLPDTQYFGPGTRLTVL.

This clonotype was detected only a few times. V and J are TRBV15 and TRBJ1-2; D is ambiguous. The germline V and J ends were trimmed by 0 bases and 8 bases, with 13 bases remaining between them. The CDR3 is made up of 14 amino acids. CDR1 LNHNV and CDR2 YYDKDF come from the germline V gene (reference sequence). For the CDR3, the DNA is TGTGCCACCAGCAGAGATACCCAGGTTCAGGGCTACACCTTC. It translates to CATSRDTQVQGYTF.

This clonotype was seen at least ten times. The chain uses TRBV12-3 or TRBV12-4 and TRBJ2-2; maybe TRBD1 (5 bases). The CDR3 is 15 residues long. V was trimmed by 2 bases and J by 3 bases, leaving 10 bases between them. The CDR3 region is CASSLRPRDTGELFF. CDR3 DNA sequence: TGTGCCAGCAGTTTAAGGCCCAGGGACACCGGGGAGCTGTTTTTT.

Relative to its sample, this clonotype is medium-sized. The genes are TRBV7-3 and TRBJ1-2; 9 bases agree with TRBD1. V trimming: 5 bases; J trimming: 5 bases; junction bases outside the gene matches: 6. Germline CDR1 and CDR2: SGHTA and FQGTGA. CDR3 length: 14 amino acids. The DNA for the CDR3 is TGTGCCAGCAGCCTCACAGGGGGCGCGTATGGCTACACCTTC. It encodes CASSLTGGAYGYTF.

This clonotype was picked up many times. V gene TRBV29-1 combines with J gene TRBJ1-2; D remains unclear. V lost 4 bases and J 6 bases, leaving 15 bases between the germline ends. The CDR3 extends over 13 amino acids. Germline V lookup: CDR1 SQVTM, CDR2 ANQGSEA. Here the CDR3 reads CSVVGRTADGYTF. CDR3 DNA sequence: TGCAGCGTTGTAGGTCGAACTGCGGATGGCTACACCTTC.

Comment on this clonotype: Because the CDR3 is missing its conserved closing phenylalanine or tryptophan, this is likely a read error. This chain uses TRBV27 with TRBJ1-2, with 9 bases aligning to TRBD1. Trimming removed 5 bases from V and 6 bases from J; junction bases left unmatched: 10. The CDR3 loop spans 15 amino acids. Germline V gene lookup returns CDR1 MNHEY and CDR2 SMNVEV (reference sequence). The chain's CDR3 is CASSNVTGGADGYTS. CDR3 bases: TGTGCCAGCAGTAACGTTACAGGGGGCGCCGATGGCTACACCTCC.

The chain has TRBV5-1 and TRBJ2-3, with 12 bases lining up with TRBD2. The CDR3 has 16 residues. The V segment lost 0 bases and the J segment 5 bases; nucleotides outside the gene matches: 4. Germline V gene sequence: CDR1 SGHRS, CDR2 YFSETQ. CDR3 residues: CASSLGLAGAGDTQYF. In nucleotides, the CDR3 is TGCGCCAGCAGCTTGGGACTAGCGGGAGCAGGAGATACGCAGTATTTT.

Turning to this clonotype: The junction and the germline gene differ at one end; a read error may be behind it. The chain combines TRBV6-5 with TRBJ2-3, with 13 positions matching TRBD2. Germline values: CDR1 MNHEY, CDR2 SVGAGI. The CDR3 has 17 amino acids. The CDR3 sequence is CAGSYSTSGRATDTQYF. In DNA, the CDR3 is TGTGCCGGCAGTTACTCAACTAGCGGGAGGGCCACAGATACGCAGTATTTT.

The V and J genes are TRBV12-3 or TRBV12-4 and TRBJ1-1, with 9 bases aligning to TRBD1. The trim removed 5 bases at V and 1 base at J, leaving 5 bases unmatched. The CDR3 has 15 amino acids. The CDR3 DNA is TGTGCCAGCAGTCCAGGGACAGGGTCGAACACTGAAGCTTTCTTT. This translates into CASSPGTGSNTEAFF.